Presented here are 30 T cell receptor beta chains from one specimen sequenced in a study of blood T cells in healthy people across ages. A second PCR, run for about 7 to 11 cycles, used a sample-barcoded 5' primer plus a J-beta primer mix. TCRdb fed the 5' RACE reads into MiXCR, producing one record per CDR3 protein. Seen here are around 870,000 distinct CDR3 sequences, more than 25% observed once, and the top ten hold around 16%. The specimen was blood. Receptors were obtained from a woman of 80 years or more in good health.

This clonotype was seen only a few times. With a much larger clone just one base away, this may be a read error. The chain employs TRBV24-1 and TRBJ2-7; tentatively, D is TRBD1 (5 bases). The CDR3 is 17 amino acids. Germline lookup yields CDR1 KGHDR and CDR2 SFDVKD. Trimming shortened V by 3 bases and J by 7 bases, and 24 bases separated the two germline ends. The CDR3 region is CATSDTAGQGNYNEQYF. The CDR3 DNA reads TGTGCCACCAGTGATACCGCTGGGCAGGGAAACTACAATGAGCAGTACTTC.

This chain joins TRBV5-1 and TRBJ2-1, with a possible D match to TRBD2 (6 bases). The CDR3 has 16 residues. V was shortened by 2 bases and J by 7 bases, with 19 bases between the two germline ends. CDR1 and CDR2 from the germline V gene are SGHRS and YFSETQ. DNA of the CDR3: TGCGCCAGCAGCTTCGGGAGTAGCGGAGGGAGGAATGAGCAGTTCTTC. Translating it yields CASSFGSSGGRNEQFF.

Turning to this clonotype: A single base separates this from a much larger clone, so it may be a read error. The chain links TRBV20-1 to TRBJ1-4; D is unresolved. The CDR3 loop spans 13 amino acids. The germline V gene has CDR1 DFQATT and CDR2 SNEGSKA (reference sequence). Trimming cost V 6 bases and J 7 bases, with 15 bases left between them. CDR3 nucleotide sequence: TGCAGTGCCGGCGGGCCCGCGAGTGAAAAACTGTTTTTT. Protein: CSAGGPASEKLFF.

This clonotype was counted between two and nine times. A much larger clone is a single base away; this may be a read error. The chain has TRBV12-3 or TRBV12-4 and TRBJ2-1, with D tentatively TRBD2 (6 bases). Gene TRBJ2-7 matches the end of the DNA better, so the J call may be wrong. The CDR3 loop spans 13 amino acids. CDR3 sequence (DNA): TGTGCCAGCAGTTTTCGGGGGTACAATGAGCAGTACTTC. Protein product: CASSFRGYNEQYF.

In its sample, this clonotype was seen a few times. This chain links TRBV7-8 with TRBJ2-3; weak D call: TRBD2 (5 bases). V was pared by 6 bases and J by 0 bases, with 10 bases between. Germline-derived CDR1 and CDR2 are SGHVS and FQNEAQ. This CDR3 region has 14 residues. The CDR3 reads CASRKRTSTDTQYF. Here the CDR3 DNA reads TGTGCCAGCAGAAAGAGGACTAGCACAGATACGCAGTATTTT.

This clonotype was seen a handful of times. The chain couples TRBV18 to TRBJ1-3, with no clear D. The CDR3 has 15 amino acids. V was shortened by 0 bases and J by 1 base, with 7 bases between the two germline ends. The germline V gene encodes CDR1 KGHSH and CDR2 LQKENI. CDR3 sequence: CASSPPAASGNTIYF. The CDR3 DNA reads as TGTGCCAGCTCACCACCGGCCGCTTCTGGAAACACCATATATTTT.

In this sample, this clonotype turned up many times. J is TRBJ1-6 and V is TRBV20-1; the D gene is possibly TRBD1 (6 bases). V lost 5 bases and J lost 9, with 17 bases in between. Germline assignment: CDR1 DFQATT and CDR2 SNEGSKA (reference sequence). The CDR3 runs 14 residues. The CDR3: CSAARTGARSPLHF. The CDR3 nucleotides are TGCAGTGCTGCCCGGACGGGGGCGCGTTCACCCCTCCACTTT.

A few counts support this clonotype. The chain joins TRBV7-2 to TRBJ1-1, with D possibly TRBD1 on 6 matching bases. This CDR3 spans 15 amino acids. Germline V gene lookup returns CDR1 SGHTA and CDR2 FQGNSA. Trimming took 5 bases from V and 4 from J, leaving 17 bases between them. CDR3 protein: CASSPSLGGSTEAFF. As DNA, the CDR3 is TGTGCCAGCAGCCCCTCGCTAGGGGGGAGCACTGAAGCTTTCTTT.

This clonotype appeared a few times. The rearrangement links TRBV7-7 to TRBJ2-5; a weak D match, TRBD2 (6 bases). CDR3 length: 14 residues. CDR1 SSHAT and CDR2 FNYEAQ come from the germline V gene (reference sequence). Deletions cut 4 bases from V and 11 bases from J, with 20 bases between. DNA of the CDR3: TGTGCCAGCAGCTCCCGGGACTCGCGCAATGAGCAGTACTTC. It is translated as CASSSRDSRNEQYF.

Many counts were recorded for this clonotype. The CDR3 loop is CASSLERTAGNEQFF. CDR3 nucleotides: TGTGCCAGCAGCTTAGAGAGGACGGCAGGCAATGAGCAGTTCTTC. This chain links TRBV7-6 with TRBJ2-1; D gene unclear. The CDR3 runs to 15 residues. V shed 1 base and J shed 6 bases, with 13 bases lying between them. Looked up from germline, CDR1 is SGHVS and CDR2 is FNYEAQ.

This clonotype was counted a few times. This chain joins TRBV7-9 and TRBJ2-2, with D possibly called TRBD1 or TRBD2 (5 bases each). Germline CDR1 and CDR2: SEHNR and FQNEAQ (reference sequence). Trimming pared 2 bases from V and 4 bases from J, leaving 11 bases between. The CDR3 runs 15 residues. CDR3 bases: TGTGCCAGCAGCTTAATGGGGGATGGCACCGGGGAGCTGTTTTTT. Encoded protein: CASSLMGDGTGELFF.

The chain joins TRBV12-3 or TRBV12-4 to TRBJ2-1, with 7 bases lining up with TRBD1. With V trimmed by 7 bases and J by 0 bases, 12 bases remained unmatched. The CDR3 length is 17 residues. The CDR3, as DNA: TGTGCCAGCACACTCAGGGGGTGGGATAACTCCTACAATGAGCAGTTCTTC. Translated, it gives CASTLRGWDNSYNEQFF.

This clonotype was picked up many times. The rearrangement uses TRBV5-1 and TRBJ2-7; 11 bases fit TRBD1. The CDR3 has 15 residues. Germline V CDR1 and CDR2: SGHRS, YFSETQ. V shed 1 base and J 5 bases; nucleotides not matched to a gene: 5. CDR3 in amino acids: CASSLLGQGVNEQYF. The CDR3 DNA follows: TGCGCCAGCAGCTTGCTGGGACAGGGGGTAAACGAGCAGTACTTC.

This clonotype was observed at least ten times. The DNA for the CDR3 is TGCGCCAGCAGCTTTAATCAGGAAAGTGAAACCCAGTACTTC. Translation: CASSFNQESETQYF. The rearrangement joins TRBV5-1 to TRBJ2-5; D ambiguous. This CDR3 has 14 amino acids. Germline assignment: CDR1 SGHRS and CDR2 YFSETQ. V was trimmed by 2 bases and J by 8 bases, leaving 16 bases between them.

A remark on this clonotype: The junction differs from germline at one of its ends, possibly a read error. V gene TRBV13 combines with J gene TRBJ2-1; TRBD1 is a possible D gene (5 bases). The CDR3 extends over 15 amino acids. CDR1 is PRHDT, CDR2 FYEKMQ, per germline (reference sequence). The CDR3 is CASSLGRGSYNGQFF. Written as DNA, the CDR3 is TGTGCCAGCAGCTTGGGAAGGGGCAGCTACAATGGGCAGTTCTTC.

The chain uses TRBV4-2 and TRBJ1-1, with D possibly TRBD1 on 6 matching bases. V was shortened by 1 base and J by 1 base, with 10 bases between the two germline ends. Germline V gene data show CDR1 as LGHNA and CDR2 as YNFKEQ. This CDR3 is 15 amino acids long. The DNA for the CDR3 is TGTGCCAGCAGCCAAGGGAAAGGGGGGAACACTGAAGCTTTCTTT. Residues: CASSQGKGGNTEAFF.

This clonotype was recorded a few times. The CDR3 nucleotides read TGCAGCGTCCCAAATTCCGGCGCCTCTTACAATGAGCAGTTCTTC. This gives the protein CSVPNSGASYNEQFF. J is TRBJ2-1 and V is TRBV29-1; D not resolved. Germline CDR1 is SQVTM and CDR2 is ANQGSEA. V dropped 6 bases and J dropped 4 bases, with 19 bases sitting between them. The length of the CDR3 is 15 residues.

The J gene is TRBJ2-5, the V gene TRBV30, with D perhaps TRBD1 (5 bases). Per the germline V gene, CDR1 is GTSNPN and CDR2 is SVGIG (reference sequence). V shed 3 bases and J shed 11 bases, with 13 bases lying between them. The CDR3 length is 11 residues. The CDR3 sequence: CAWSSRAGQYF. CDR3 sequence (DNA): TGTGCCTGGAGCTCTCGAGCAGGGCAGTACTTC.

This clonotype was detected many times. This chain uses TRBV3-1 with TRBJ1-6, with a possible D match to TRBD1 (5 bases). The CDR3 spans 16 residues. The V gene's germline CDR1 is LGHDT and CDR2 YNNKEL (reference sequence). The V end lost 6 bases, the J end lost 9 bases, and 21 bases lay between the germline ends. For the CDR3, the DNA is TGTGCCAGCAGAGCAGAGGATGGGGCGGGTAGTTCACCCCTCCACTTT. Its protein product is CASRAEDGAGSSPLHF. The full variable domain, rest sourced from reference TRBV3-1 and TRBJ1-6, is DTAVSQTPKYLVTQMGNDKSIKCEQNLGHDTMYWYKQDSKKFLKIMFSYNNKELIINETVPNRFSPKSPDKAHLNLHINSLELGDSAVYFCASRAEDGAGSSPLHFGNGTRLTVT.

This clonotype showed up many times. V is TRBV7-2 and J is TRBJ2-1; the match to TRBD1 covers 8 bases. This CDR3 region has 18 residues. Germline CDR1 is SGHTA and CDR2 is FQGNSA. The junction had 16 bases not matched to a gene; V was cut back by 3 bases and J by 6 bases. CDR3 coding DNA: TGTGCCAGCAGCTTTAGGGAGACCCGGGACAGGCTACGCAATGAGCAGTTCTTC. This gives the protein CASSFRETRDRLRNEQFF.

This clonotype was detected ten times or more. This sequence joins TRBV12-3 or TRBV12-4 and TRBJ1-2; D is uncertain. This CDR3 is 14 amino acids long. Trimming removed 5 bases from V and 7 bases from J, with 17 bases in between. CDR3 DNA sequence: TGTGCCAGCAGTCCCGGGCCGCCAGGTCGTGGCTACACCTTC. It translates to CASSPGPPGRGYTF.

Worth noting for this clonotype: This may be a read error: a much more frequent sequence differs by one nucleotide. The CDR3 nucleotides are TGTGCCAGCAGGGACGACAAGAGCTCCGACAATGAGCAGTTCTTC. Protein sequence: CASRDDKSSDNEQFF. V is TRBV4-2 and J is TRBJ2-1; D call uncertain. From germline, CDR1 is LGHNA and CDR2 YNFKEQ. The CDR3 loop spans 15 amino acids.

This clonotype was counted many times. V usage is TRBV5-1 and J usage is TRBJ2-7; 10 nucleotides agree with TRBD1. V dropped 4 bases and J dropped 1; count of bases not matched to a gene: 5. Per germline, CDR1 SGHRS and CDR2 YFSETQ. The CDR3 extends over 15 amino acids. The chain's CDR3 is CASSTPGQGSYEQYF. The CDR3, as DNA: TGCGCCAGCAGCACCCCGGGACAGGGGTCCTACGAGCAGTACTTC.

The table lists this clonotype with many counts. The rearrangement joins TRBV6-5 to TRBJ1-2, with TRBD1 matching 11 bases. V was pared by 6 bases and J by 2 bases, with 8 bases of the junction left unmatched. The CDR3 is made up of 16 amino acids. The germline CDR1 and CDR2 sequences are MNHEY and SVGAGI. The CDR3 loop is CASRFAGQGANYGYTF. CDR3 sequence (DNA): TGTGCCAGCAGATTCGCCGGACAGGGGGCAAACTATGGCTACACCTTC.

This clonotype was recorded many times. This chain joins TRBV6-2 or TRBV6-3 and TRBJ2-3; possible D gene TRBD1, 7 bases. Germline V lookup: CDR1 MNHEY, CDR2 SVGEGT. This CDR3 has 16 residues. V lost 5 bases to trimming and J lost 4 bases, with 19 bases between them. The CDR3: CASSLMTGRLPDTQYF. Here the CDR3 DNA reads TGTGCCAGCAGTCTGATGACAGGGAGGCTGCCAGATACGCAGTATTTT.

For the CDR3, the DNA is TGTGCCAGCAGTGAATTTTCGGGGGGGCAGCCCCAGCATTTT. It specifies CASSEFSGGQPQHF. This rearrangement joins TRBV2 to TRBJ1-5; D is possibly TRBD1 (5 bases). Germline CDR1 and CDR2: SNHLY and FYNNEI. V dropped 2 bases and J dropped 7 bases, with 12 bases sitting between them. The CDR3 is 14 residues long.

This clonotype was found many times. J is TRBJ2-6 and V is TRBV30; D ambiguous. This CDR3 contains 14 residues. The germline V and J ends were trimmed by 2 bases and 0 bases, with 5 bases remaining between them. The germline V gene has CDR1 GTSNPN and CDR2 SVGIG (reference sequence). For the CDR3, the DNA is TGTGCCTGGAGTAGGACCTCTGGGGCCAACGTCCTGACTTTC. Protein product: CAWSRTSGANVLTF.

This clonotype was observed many times. The chain carries TRBV6-5 and TRBJ2-3; D gene ambiguous. Germline V gene sequence: CDR1 MNHEY, CDR2 SVGAGI. The V gene lost 5 bases and the J gene lost 6 bases, with 15 bases spanning the gap. The CDR3 runs to 14 residues. The DNA for the CDR3 is TGTGCCAGCAGTCCTACGTCAATCGGGGATACGCAGTATTTT. Its translation is CASSPTSIGDTQYF.

J is TRBJ2-5 and V is TRBV5-1; tentative D call: TRBD1 (5 bases). Gene TRBJ2-7 matches the end of the DNA better, so the J call may be wrong. The CDR3 is 13 amino acids. Germline lookup yields CDR1 SGHRS and CDR2 YFSETQ. Here the CDR3 DNA reads TGCGCCAGCAGCATTGACAGACGCTACGAGCAGTACTTC. Translating it yields CASSIDRRYEQYF.

The CDR3 loop reads CAIAQDSYNKQYF. DNA of the CDR3: TGTGCCATAGCCCAGGACAGTTACAATAAGCAGTACTTC. The chain is built from TRBV10-3 and TRBJ2-5; D possibly corresponds to TRBD1 (6 bases). V was trimmed by 9 bases and J by 11 bases, leaving 22 bases between them. The CDR3 consists of 13 residues. Per germline, CDR1 ENHRY and CDR2 SYGVKD.